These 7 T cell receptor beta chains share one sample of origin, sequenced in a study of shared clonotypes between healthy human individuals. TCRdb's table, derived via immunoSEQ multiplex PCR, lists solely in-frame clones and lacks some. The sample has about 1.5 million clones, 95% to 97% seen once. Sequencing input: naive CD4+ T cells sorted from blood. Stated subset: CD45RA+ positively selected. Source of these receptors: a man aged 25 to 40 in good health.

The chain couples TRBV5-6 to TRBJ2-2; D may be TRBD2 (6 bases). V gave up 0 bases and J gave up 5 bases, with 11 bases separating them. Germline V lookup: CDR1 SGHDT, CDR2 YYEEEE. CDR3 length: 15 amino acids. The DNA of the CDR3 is TGTGCCAGCAGCTTGGCGGGAGTATCGACCGGGGAGCTGTTTTTT. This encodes CASSLAGVSTGELFF.

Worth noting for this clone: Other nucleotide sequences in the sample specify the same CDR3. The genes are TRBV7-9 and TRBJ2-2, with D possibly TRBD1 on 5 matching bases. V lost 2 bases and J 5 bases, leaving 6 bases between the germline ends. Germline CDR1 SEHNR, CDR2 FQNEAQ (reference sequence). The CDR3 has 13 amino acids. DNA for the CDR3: TGTGCCAGCAGCTTAAGGGGTACCGGGGAGCTGTTTTTT. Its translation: CASSLRGTGELFF.

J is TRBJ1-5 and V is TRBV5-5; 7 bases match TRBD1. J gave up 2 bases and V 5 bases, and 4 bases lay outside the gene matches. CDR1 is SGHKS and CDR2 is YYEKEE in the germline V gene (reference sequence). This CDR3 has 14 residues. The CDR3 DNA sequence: TGTGCCAGCAGTTCGGACAGGCGCAATCAGCCCCAGCATTTT. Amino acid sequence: CASSSDRRNQPQHF.

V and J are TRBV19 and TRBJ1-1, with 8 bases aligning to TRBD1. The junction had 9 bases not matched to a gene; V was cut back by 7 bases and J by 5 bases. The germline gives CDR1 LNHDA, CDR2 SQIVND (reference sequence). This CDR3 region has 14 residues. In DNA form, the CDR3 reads TGTGCCAGTACAAGACAGGGGAGGAGGACTGAAGCTTTCTTT. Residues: CASTRQGRRTEAFF. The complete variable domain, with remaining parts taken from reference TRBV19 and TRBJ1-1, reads DGGITQSPKYLFRKEGQNVTLSCEQNLNHDAMYWYRQDPGQGLRLIYYSQIVNDFQKGDIAEGYSVSREKKESFPLTVTSAQKNPTAFYLCASTRQGRRTEAFFGQGTRLTVV.

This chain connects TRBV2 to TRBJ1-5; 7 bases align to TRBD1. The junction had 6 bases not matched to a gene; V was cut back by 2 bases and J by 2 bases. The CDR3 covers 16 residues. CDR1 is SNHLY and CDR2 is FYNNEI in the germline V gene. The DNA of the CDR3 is TGTGCCAGCAGTGAAAGGCAGGGGGGGGGCAATCAGCCCCAGCATTTT. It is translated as CASSERQGGGNQPQHF.

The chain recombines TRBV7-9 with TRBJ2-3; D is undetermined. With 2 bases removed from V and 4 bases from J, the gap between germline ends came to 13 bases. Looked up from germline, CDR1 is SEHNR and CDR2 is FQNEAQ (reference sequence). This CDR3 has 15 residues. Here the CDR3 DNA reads TGTGCCAGCAGCTTACGGCAAAATTGGGCAGATACGCAGTATTTT. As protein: CASSLRQNWADTQYF.

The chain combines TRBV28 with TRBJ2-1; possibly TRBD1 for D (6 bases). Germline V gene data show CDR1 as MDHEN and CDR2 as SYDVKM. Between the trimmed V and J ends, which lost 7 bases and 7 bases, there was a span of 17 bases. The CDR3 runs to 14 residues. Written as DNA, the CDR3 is TGTGCCAGCAACCCGGCAGGGGCAGTAAATGAGCAGTTCTTC. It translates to CASNPAGAVNEQFF.